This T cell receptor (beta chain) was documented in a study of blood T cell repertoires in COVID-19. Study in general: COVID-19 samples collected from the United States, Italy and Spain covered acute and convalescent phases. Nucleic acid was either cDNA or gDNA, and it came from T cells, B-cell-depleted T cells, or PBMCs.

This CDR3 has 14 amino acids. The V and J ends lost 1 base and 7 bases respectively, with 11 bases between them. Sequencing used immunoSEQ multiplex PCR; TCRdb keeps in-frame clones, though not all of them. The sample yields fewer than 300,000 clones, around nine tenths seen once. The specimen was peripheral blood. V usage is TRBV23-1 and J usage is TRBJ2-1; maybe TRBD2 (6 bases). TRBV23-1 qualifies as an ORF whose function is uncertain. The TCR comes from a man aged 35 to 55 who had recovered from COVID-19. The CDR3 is CASSQCELANEQFF. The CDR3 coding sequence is TGCGCCAGCAGTCAATGTGAACTAGCAAATGAGCAGTTCTTC.